The 8 T cell receptor beta chains below were found in one sample sequenced in a study of response to subunit inactivated influenza vaccine. TCRdb independently ran MiXCR on the RT-PCR reads; one entry per CDR3 protein. The sample includes about 700,000 distinct CDR3 sequences, about 14% of them seen just once. This sample comprised PBMCs from blood, obtained around 15 days before vaccination. These receptors were collected from a man aged 45 to 65 who received an inactivated influenza vaccine.

This clonotype appeared a few times. The rearrangement links TRBV15 to TRBJ1-1; 10 nucleotides agree with TRBD1. The germline CDR1 and CDR2 sequences are LNHNV and YYDKDF (reference sequence). The ends lost 4 bases at V and 2 bases at J; junction bases unmatched: 10. This CDR3 has 17 residues. CDR3 protein: CATSTWDRGHENTEAFF. CDR3 in DNA: TGTGCCACCAGCACCTGGGACAGGGGACACGAAAACACTGAAGCTTTCTTT. Complete variable domain (other parts from reference TRBV15 and TRBJ1-1): DAMVIQNPRYQVTQFGKPVTLSCSQTLNHNVMYWYQQKSSQAPKLLFHYYDKDFNNEADTPDNFQSRRPNTSFCFLDIRSPGLGDTAMYLCATSTWDRGHENTEAFFGQGTRLTVV.

The chain joins TRBV12-3 or TRBV12-4 to TRBJ2-2; D may be TRBD1 (5 bases). CDR3 length equals 14 residues. The V end was cut by 6 bases, the J end by 5 bases, with 13 bases between. In DNA form, the CDR3 reads TGTGCCAGCAGCCCGGACACAGCAACCGGGGAGCTGTTTTTT. Its translation: CASSPDTATGELFF.

The gene calls are TRBV11-2 and TRBJ2-4; D unresolved. This CDR3 has 15 amino acids. CDR1 and CDR2 (germline): SGHAT, FQNNGV. V lost 3 bases and J 6 bases, leaving 15 bases between the germline ends. Written as DNA, the CDR3 is TGTGCCAGCAGCTTTGAGGAGAGGTATGGAAACATTCAGTACTTC. It is translated as CASSFEERYGNIQYF.

This clonotype has more than one count but fewer than ten. The chain employs TRBV6-2 or TRBV6-3 and TRBJ2-6, with D possibly matching TRBD2 (6 bases). Per germline, CDR1 MNHEY and CDR2 SVGEGT. V was shortened by 7 bases and J by 3 bases, with 16 bases between the two germline ends. This CDR3 has 16 residues. CDR3 residues: CASTLEEGVGANVLTF. The CDR3 region has the DNA TGTGCCAGCACTCTAGAGGAGGGTGTTGGGGCCAACGTCCTGACTTTC.

This clonotype came up many times. The gene calls are TRBV13 and TRBJ2-7; unclear D gene. The CDR3 spans 13 residues. V was pared by 0 bases and J by 2 bases, with 5 bases between. Germline-derived CDR1 and CDR2 are PRHDT and FYEKMQ (reference sequence). DNA for the CDR3: TGTGCCAGCAGCTTAGGGGTGACCTACGAGCAGTACTTC. Encoded protein: CASSLGVTYEQYF.

This sequence joins TRBV11-1 and TRBJ1-6; possibly TRBD1 for D (6 bases). V was trimmed by 5 bases and J by 6 bases, leaving 26 bases between them. The CDR3 extends over 19 amino acids. In germline, CDR1 is SGHAT, CDR2 FQDESV (reference sequence). The chain's CDR3 is CASSQVGFGAGALNSPLHF. For the CDR3, the DNA is TGTGCCAGCAGCCAGGTCGGGTTTGGGGCAGGGGCCCTTAATTCACCCCTCCACTTT.

CDR3 protein: CASSHQGQNNYGYTF. The DNA for the CDR3 is TGTGCCAGCAGCCACCAAGGACAAAATAACTATGGCTACACCTTC. The genes are TRBV16 and TRBJ1-2; D may be TRBD1 (5 bases). Trimming took off 3 bases at V and 1 base at J, with 12 bases between the two ends. The CDR3 runs 15 residues. CDR1 is KGHSY and CDR2 is FQNENV in the germline V gene.

For this clonotype: The junction differs from germline at one of its ends, possibly a read error. V usage is TRBV4-2 and J usage is TRBJ1-4; a weak D match, TRBD1 (5 bases). The CDR3 is 15 residues long. Germline assignment: CDR1 LGHNA and CDR2 YNFKEQ. CDR3 amino acids: CASSKEGRGSEKLFF. As DNA, the CDR3 is TGTGCCAGCAGCAAAGAGGGGAGGGGAAGCGAAAAACTGTTTTTT.